This is a list of T cell receptor beta chains from one sample in a study of blood T cell repertoires in COVID-19. Here immunoSEQ multiplex PCR was the method, and the copy in TCRdb shows in-frame clones only, minus some. The sample yields roughly 210,000 clones, roughly 84% seen once. The sequencing input was PBMCs or T cells enriched from blood (not recorded which). The receptors derive from a man aged 25-45 years in a cohort exposed to, infected with or recovered from COVID-19 (not recorded which). Each CDR3 is given with its conserved first and last residue. The D gene is left open where the match is weak. The size field is filled for only some rows; it gives once, few, many or a size class.

D gene	clone size	V gene	J gene	CDR3 protein	CDR3 DNA
TRBD2	NA	TRBV28	TRBJ2-7	CASSSAASGSRSEQYF	TGTGCCAGCAGTTCAGCTGCTAGCGGGAGTCGTTCCGAGCAGTACTTC
NA	once	TRBV20-1	TRBJ1-4	CSASSQGSEKLFF	TGCAGTGCTAGTAGTCAGGGAAGTGAAAAACTGTTTTTT
NA	NA	TRBV5-1	TRBJ1-4	CASTFSGLDNEKLFF	TGCGCCAGCACCTTCAGCGGACTAGATAATGAAAAACTGTTTTTT
TRBD2	NA	TRBV9	TRBJ2-1	CASSVVGLAGDEQFF	TGTGCCAGCAGCGTAGTAGGACTAGCCGGGGATGAGCAGTTCTTC
TRBD2	NA	TRBV19	TRBJ2-1	CASSGRLHERDNEQFF	TGTGCCAGTAGCGGGAGGCTTCATGAAAGGGACAATGAGCAGTTCTTC
TRBD1	NA	TRBV6-5	TRBJ2-7	CAIQQGGPYEQYF	TGTGCCATACAACAGGGGGGTCCCTACGAGCAGTACTTC
NA	NA	TRBV28	TRBJ2-2	CVASTPRLKNTGELFF	TGTGTCGCTAGTACACCCCGACTTAAGAACACCGGGGAGCTGTTTTTT
TRBD2	NA	TRBV24-1	TRBJ2-1	CATSDFGTSDSYNEQFF	TGTGCCACCAGTGATTTTGGGACTAGCGACTCCTACAATGAGCAGTTCTTC
TRBD1	NA	TRBV15	TRBJ2-5	CATSRGQGEPQETQYF	TGTGCCACCAGCAGAGGACAGGGGGAGCCACAAGAGACCCAGTACTTC
TRBD2	NA	TRBV27	TRBJ2-7	CASSHPSGRAYEQYF	TGTGCCAGCAGTCACCCGAGCGGGAGGGCCTACGAGCAGTACTTC
NA	once	TRBV7-9	TRBJ2-2	CASRPGQNTGELFF	TGTGCCAGCAGGCCGGGACAGAACACCGGGGAGCTGTTTTTT
NA	NA	TRBV7-9	TRBJ2-7	CASSLGAFDEQYF	TGTGCCAGCAGCTTAGGAGCTTTCGACGAGCAGTACTTC
TRBD1	NA	TRBV29-1	TRBJ1-2	CSVAYRGQGYGYTF	TGCAGCGTTGCTTACAGGGGGCAGGGCTATGGCTACACCTTC
TRBD2	NA	TRBV28	TRBJ2-2	CASSLLRASGRRTGELFF	TGTGCCAGCAGTTTACTTCGGGCTAGCGGGAGGCGGACCGGGGAGCTGTTTTTT
NA	NA	TRBV19	TRBJ1-5	CASSMAGQPQQPQHF	TGTGCCAGTAGTATGGCCGGACAGCCGCAGCAGCCCCAGCATTTT
NA	NA	TRBV5-4	TRBJ2-1	CASSLYYNEQFF	TGTGCCAGCAGCTTGTATTACAATGAGCAGTTCTTC
TRBD1	NA	TRBV6-8	TRBJ1-6	CASSHLGQGGYNSPLHF	TGTGCCAGCAGTCACTTGGGACAGGGTGGTTATAATTCACCCCTCCACTTT
TRBD1	once	TRBV4-2	TRBJ1-6	CASSHRQGAGVSPLHF	TGTGCCAGCAGCCATCGCCAGGGGGCGGGCGTTTCACCCCTCCACTTT
NA	NA	TRBV27	TRBJ2-7	CASSLSGARTLPYEQYF	TGTGCCAGCAGTTTATCGGGGGCCAGGACGCTACCCTACGAGCAGTACTTC
NA	NA	TRBV18	TRBJ2-7	CASSPPAGITYEQYF	TGTGCCAGCTCACCACCGGCAGGGATTACCTACGAGCAGTACTTC
TRBD2	NA	TRBV5-6	TRBJ2-1	CASSPPRLAEPYNEQFF	TGTGCCAGCAGCCCCCCCCGGCTAGCGGAGCCCTACAATGAGCAGTTCTTC
TRBD1	NA	TRBV6-2/TRBV6-3	TRBJ1-2	CASSYSRTGFEGYTF	TGTGCCAGCAGTTACTCCCGGACAGGGTTCGAAGGCTACACCTTC
TRBD2	NA	TRBV11-3	TRBJ2-7	CASSSGTSGSDEQYF	TGTGCCAGCAGCTCCGGGACTAGCGGGAGCGACGAGCAGTACTTC
TRBD1	NA	TRBV5-1	TRBJ1-6	CASSRQGDNSPLHF	TGCGCCAGCAGCCGACAGGGTGATAATTCACCCCTCCACTTT
NA	NA	TRBV5-4	TRBJ2-1	CASSFSGSYNEQFF	TGTGCCAGCAGCTTTAGCGGCTCCTACAATGAGCAGTTCTTC
TRBD1	NA	TRBV3-1/TRBV3-2	TRBJ1-2	CASSQVIGGEFGYTF	TGTGCCAGCAGCCAAGTCATAGGGGGCGAGTTCGGCTACACCTTC
TRBD2	NA	TRBV5-1	TRBJ2-1	CASSLGGRANNEQFF	TGCGCCAGCAGCTTGGGCGGGAGGGCCAATAATGAGCAGTTCTTC
TRBD2	NA	TRBV5-1	TRBJ2-7	CASSLVTSGTYEQYF	TGCGCCAGCAGCTTGGTGACTAGCGGCACCTACGAGCAGTACTTC
TRBD2	NA	TRBV28	TRBJ2-1	CASSFGLEGYNEQFF	TGTGCCAGCAGTTTCGGACTAGAGGGCTACAATGAGCAGTTCTTC
NA	NA	TRBV7-2	TRBJ1-4	CASSSLGGSATNEKLFF	TGTGCCAGCAGCTCCCTTGGGGGGTCAGCAACTAATGAAAAACTGTTTTTT
TRBD2	NA	TRBV5-1	TRBJ2-1	CASSLLRLAGGQSNEQFF	TGCGCCAGCAGCCTACTCAGACTAGCGGGAGGGCAATCGAATGAGCAGTTCTTC
NA	NA	TRBV15	TRBJ2-1	CATSREILHNEQFF	TGTGCCACCAGCAGAGAGATTCTACACAATGAGCAGTTCTTC
NA	NA	TRBV7-3	TRBJ2-1	CASSPEGALTYNEQFF	TGTGCCAGCAGCCCTGAGGGAGCTTTGACCTACAATGAGCAGTTCTTC
NA	NA	TRBV15	TRBJ2-5	CATSRFGHGAQLETQYF	TGTGCCACCAGCAGATTTGGCCATGGAGCTCAACTCGAGACCCAGTACTTC
NA	NA	TRBV19	TRBJ1-5	CASRLRGDNQPQHF	TGTGCCAGTAGATTACGGGGGGACAATCAGCCCCAGCATTTT
NA	once	TRBV7-8	TRBJ2-7	CASSLGLAALSSYEQYF	TGTGCCAGCAGCTTGGGGTTAGCGGCACTTAGCTCCTACGAGCAGTACTTC
TRBD2	NA	TRBV7-2	TRBJ2-3	CASSLDIAGVGTDTQYF	TGTGCCAGCAGCTTAGACATAGCGGGAGTAGGGACAGATACGCAGTATTTT
NA	NA	TRBV27	TRBJ2-3	CASSLCYRGGGLVKRDPGRDTQYF	TGTGCCAGCAGTTTGTGCTATCGCGGAGGAGGCCTAGTGAAACGCGACCCCGGTAGAGATACGCAGTATTTT
NA	once	TRBV28	TRBJ2-5	CASSLVGRGETQYF	TGTGCCAGCAGTTTGGTTGGAAGGGGGGAGACCCAGTACTTC
NA	NA	TRBV6-5	TRBJ1-2	CARCGPTKSNYGYTF	TGTGCCAGATGTGGGCCGACGAAGTCTAACTATGGCTACACCTTC
NA	NA	TRBV24-1	TRBJ2-2	CATSDFRGLVTGELFF	TGTGCCACCAGTGATTTCCGGGGGTTGGTTACCGGGGAGCTGTTTTTT
NA	NA	TRBV2	TRBJ2-5	CASSAAGEETQYF	TGTGCCAGCAGTGCGGCAGGGGAAGAGACCCAGTACTTC
NA	few	TRBV20-1	TRBJ2-3	CSAQRADTQYF	TGCAGTGCTCAACGGGCAGATACGCAGTATTTT
TRBD1	NA	TRBV13	TRBJ1-2	CASSFVGTGNYGYTF	TGTGCCAGCAGCTTTGTGGGGACAGGAAACTATGGCTACACCTTC
NA	once	TRBV21-1	TRBJ1-6	CASTKGVNSPLHF	TGTGCCAGCACCAAGGGCGTTAATTCACCCCTCCACTTT
TRBD1	NA	TRBV28	TRBJ2-7	CASSAKPGQGYSSYEQYF	TGTGCCAGCAGTGCAAAACCGGGACAGGGATATTCCTCCTACGAGCAGTACTTC
TRBD1	NA	TRBV9	TRBJ1-1	CASSPRQGRELTEAFF	TGTGCCAGCAGCCCGAGACAGGGGAGGGAGCTCACTGAAGCTTTCTTT
NA	NA	TRBV5-1	TRBJ1-1	CASSPEPTGQFTEAFF	TGCGCCAGCAGCCCCGAACCGACAGGACAGTTTACCGAAGCTTTCTTT
TRBD1	once	TRBV7-8	TRBJ2-6	CASSLKDRGTNVLTF	TGTGCCAGCAGCTTAAAGGACAGGGGGACCAACGTCCTGACTTTC
NA	NA	TRBV5-1	TRBJ1-2	CASSLTGSYGYTF	TGCGCCAGCAGTCTAACAGGAAGCTATGGCTACACCTTC
TRBD1	NA	TRBV6-5	TRBJ1-5	CASSYSDRVQPQHF	TGTGCCAGCAGTTACTCTGACAGGGTACAGCCCCAGCATTTT
TRBD1	NA	TRBV28	TRBJ1-2	CASRDRQGAGYGYTF	TGTGCCAGCAGAGACAGACAGGGGGCAGGCTATGGCTACACCTTC
TRBD2	once	TRBV10-3	TRBJ2-1	CAISEGTRRNEQFF	TGTGCCATCAGTGAGGGGACTAGACGTAATGAGCAGTTCTTC